Listed below are T cell receptor beta chains from one sample, sequenced in a study of shared clonotypes between healthy human individuals. Profiled with immunoSEQ multiplex PCR; TCRdb holds only in-frame clones, not every one. This sample has some 1 million clones; approximately 70% occur once, and the top ten carry over 1.3%. Sequenced sample: memory CD4+ T cells sorted from blood. These receptors were taken from a man younger than 30 in good health. Both conserved end residues are part of each CDR3. D genes are given only for firm matches. Rows give clone size only sometimes, using once, few, many, or a class for an expanded clone.

v_gene	abundance	j_gene	d_gene	CDR3aa	CDR3nt
TRBV28	-	TRBJ1-1	-	CASTSTVEAFF	TGTGCCAGCACATCGACGGTAGAAGCTTTCTTT
TRBV7-2	-	TRBJ2-7	TRBD1	CASSLGRQGYEQYF	TGTGCCAGCAGCTTAGGACGACAGGGCTACGAGCAGTACTTC
TRBV28	-	TRBJ2-3	-	CASSLSGTRTDTQYF	TGTGCCAGCAGTTTATCAGGGACCCGCACAGATACGCAGTATTTT
TRBV18	-	TRBJ1-5	-	CASSRRTVQNQPQHF	TGTGCCAGCTCAAGACGTACAGTACAGAATCAGCCCCAGCATTTT
TRBV7-3	few	TRBJ2-3	-	CASSSSGLSTDTQYF	TGTGCCAGCAGCTCCTCGGGACTTAGCACAGATACGCAGTATTTT
TRBV29-1	-	TRBJ2-7	TRBD2	CSVGYPSGGVSYEQYF	TGCAGCGTTGGTTACCCTAGCGGGGGGGTTTCCTACGAGCAGTACTTC
TRBV6-5	-	TRBJ1-3	-	CASSPSAGGNTIYF	TGTGCCAGCAGCCCCTCTGCAGGTGGAAACACCATATATTTT
TRBV5-1	-	TRBJ1-2	TRBD1	CASSYGTDYGYTF	TGCGCCAGCAGCTACGGGACAGACTATGGCTACACCTTC
TRBV10-3	few	TRBJ2-2	TRBD1	CAIRGQGAGELFF	TGTGCCATCCGGGGACAGGGTGCCGGGGAGCTGTTTTTT
TRBV5-4	few	TRBJ2-3	TRBD2	CASSLVGRGTDTQYF	TGTGCCAGCAGCTTGGTAGGGAGGGGCACAGATACGCAGTATTTT
TRBV5-1	-	TRBJ2-2	TRBD2	CASSPRLAGSGELFF	TGCGCCAGCAGCCCCAGACTAGCGGGGTCCGGGGAGCTGTTTTTT
TRBV6-6	many	TRBJ1-2	-	CASSYEGIVGGYTF	TGTGCCAGCAGTTATGAGGGGATCGTTGGTGGCTACACCTTC
TRBV28	-	TRBJ2-7	TRBD1	CASREQGDPYEQYF	TGTGCCAGCAGGGAACAGGGGGACCCCTACGAGCAGTACTTC
TRBV7-8	-	TRBJ1-6	-	CASSFSGVVSPLHF	TGTGCCAGCAGCTTCTCAGGGGTTGTTTCACCCCTCCACTTT
TRBV7-2	-	TRBJ1-5	TRBD1	CASSPPGTVNQPQHF	TGTGCCAGCAGCCCTCCCGGGACAGTCAATCAGCCCCAGCATTTT
TRBV4-1	few	TRBJ2-7	-	CASSRDPGGNYEQYF	TGCGCCAGCAGCCGAGACCCCGGCGGCAACTACGAGCAGTACTTC
TRBV18	-	TRBJ1-5	TRBD1	CASSPTQGNNQPQHF	TGTGCCAGCTCACCGACACAGGGGAACAATCAGCCCCAGCATTTT
TRBV5-1	-	TRBJ2-3	-	CASSLGAGPDTQYF	TGCGCCAGCAGCTTGGGAGCAGGGCCAGATACGCAGTATTTT
TRBV12-5	-	TRBJ1-1	-	CASGSSLGNTEAFF	TGTGCTAGTGGTTCCAGTCTGGGGAACACTGAAGCTTTCTTT
TRBV5-4	-	TRBJ2-2	TRBD1	CASSIKRGLGTGELFF	TGTGCCAGCAGCATTAAAAGGGGGCTAGGGACCGGGGAGCTGTTTTTT
TRBV7-9	-	TRBJ1-1	-	CASSFWGVNTEAFF	TGTGCCAGCAGCTTTTGGGGGGTGAACACTGAAGCTTTCTTT
TRBV10-2	-	TRBJ2-2	TRBD2	CASSEWLAGSTGELFF	TGCGCCAGCAGTGAGTGGTTAGCGGGGAGCACCGGGGAGCTGTTTTTT
TRBV4-1	-	TRBJ2-6	-	CASSQETSGANVLTF	TGCGCCAGCAGCCAAGAGACTTCTGGGGCCAACGTCCTGACTTTC
TRBV30	-	TRBJ1-2	-	CAWSVHLGGAF	TGTGCCTGGAGTGTACATTTAGGGGGGGCCTTC
TRBV7-9	-	TRBJ2-5	TRBD2	CASSPLTGLADQETQYF	TGTGCCAGCAGCCCTTTAACGGGACTAGCAGACCAAGAGACCCAGTACTTC
TRBV29-1	once	TRBJ2-2	TRBD1	CSALRQGSGELFF	TGCAGCGCCCTCCGACAGGGGTCCGGGGAGCTGTTTTTT
TRBV9	-	TRBJ2-3	-	CASSLQARGSDTQYF	TGTGCCAGCAGCCTCCAAGCCCGGGGTTCTGATACGCAGTATTTT
TRBV9	-	TRBJ2-3	TRBD2	CASSVTGGTSGRDTQYF	TGTGCCAGCAGCGTAACCGGCGGGACTAGCGGGAGAGATACGCAGTATTTT
TRBV7-3	-	TRBJ2-5	TRBD2	CASSSGTNQETQYF	TGTGCCAGCAGTTCCGGGACTAACCAAGAGACCCAGTACTTC
TRBV5-1	few	TRBJ2-2	TRBD2	CASNPGLAGFTGELFF	TGCGCCAGCAATCCGGGACTAGCGGGCTTCACCGGGGAGCTGTTTTTT
TRBV5-6	-	TRBJ2-7	-	CASSLVSTYEQYF	TGTGCCAGCAGCTTGGTCAGTACCTACGAGCAGTACTTC
TRBV20-1	few	TRBJ2-1	-	CSVAGANEQFF	TGCAGTGTTGCAGGGGCAAATGAGCAGTTCTTC
TRBV5-5	-	TRBJ2-7	-	CASSFGSGPYEQYF	TGTGCCAGCAGCTTTGGGTCGGGACCCTACGAGCAGTACTTC
TRBV27	-	TRBJ2-2	TRBD1	CASRKQGANTGELFF	TGTGCCAGCAGGAAACAGGGGGCAAACACCGGGGAGCTGTTTTTT
TRBV6-1	-	TRBJ1-1	TRBD1	CASSGGGVTEAFF	TGTGCCAGCAGTGGAGGGGGCGTCACTGAAGCTTTCTTT
TRBV5-6	-	TRBJ1-6	-	CASSLGAPNSPLHF	TGTGCCAGCAGCTTGGGGGCCCCTAATTCACCCCTCCACTTT
TRBV6-5	-	TRBJ2-2	-	CASSYEGGTLTGELFF	TGTGCCAGCAGTTACGAAGGAGGGACTCTTACCGGGGAGCTGTTTTTT
TRBV6-5	-	TRBJ1-1	-	CASSYTSVKAEAFF	TGTGCCAGCAGTTACACGTCAGTGAAAGCTGAAGCTTTCTTT
TRBV30	-	TRBJ2-5	-	CAWGSGRETQYF	TGTGCCTGGGGGTCGGGGCGGGAGACCCAGTACTTC
TRBV4-1	few	TRBJ2-4	-	CASSQDNGLVKNIQYF	TGCGCCAGCAGCCAAGATAATGGGTTGGTCAAAAACATTCAGTACTTC
TRBV19	-	TRBJ1-3	-	CASSVSGPGNTIYF	TGTGCCAGTAGTGTGTCAGGTCCTGGAAACACCATATATTTT